Below, one T cell receptor beta chain is given with its context. It has no known antigen specificity. No base quality information exists; no much larger clone differs at one position. This specimen belongs to a study of T cells in Graves' hyperthyroidism and ophthalmopathy (dated by TCRdb to between 2018 and 2020). Turning to the overall study: Peripheral blood samples were taken at initial diagnosis, before any treatment was given. To identify distinguishing TCR V-J signatures, a discovery cohort of some 100 patients was used, comprising 40 to 45 with Graves' ophthalmopathy and roughly 60 with stable Graves' hyperthyroidism. Prospective prediction of ophthalmopathy was tested in an independent validation cohort consisting of fewer than 20 hyperthyroidism patients and more than 15 patients who later progressed to ophthalmopathy. The approximately 90 discovery patients were randomly split 7:3 into training and test sets. Thyroid tissue and blood T-cell repertoires from six Graves' hyperthyroidism patients were also compared in the study. After blood sampling, hyperthyroidism patients were treated with methimazole at a starting dose of 30 mg daily, and ophthalmopathy patients were treated with high-dose intravenous methylprednisolone. The paper reports TCR Vbeta CDR3 sequencing of about 140 peripheral blood samples: fewer than 50 ophthalmopathy, around 80 hyperthyroidism and around 17 progressor patients. What the work shows at the level of the full study, not this receptor alone: Ophthalmopathy was separated from stable hyperthyroidism by a 13 V-J signature model, with approximately 85% sensitivity and around 81% specificity obtained in cross-validation and 80%/75% obtained in testing. Most expanded thyroid clonotypes (frequency above 0.001) were also found in blood, which suggests that blood repertoires may mirror thyroid immune responses. In validation, the model predicted progression to ophthalmopathy a median of roughly 6.2 months before onset, with about 70% sensitivity and nearly 75% specificity. Sample size was not statistically predetermined, and investigators were not blinded to group allocation.

The TCR beta CDR3 regions were amplified from RNA transcripts. The TCR CDR3 was subjected to a first round of RT-PCR using the HTBI primer set and the Qiagen OneStep RT-PCR kit. Libraries were constructed in a second round of multiplex PCR, after which size selection and purification were performed. Libraries were sequenced paired-end with 100 bp reads on an Illumina HiSeq2000. On the study's bioinformatics: SOAPnuke was used to process the raw data, removing reads that contained adapters or uncalled bases, had a mean Phred below 15, or lacked an exact match to the constant primer or identifier. COPE v1.2.5 was used to merge high-quality paired reads, and clonotypes were defined as unique nucleotide sequences. Clonotypes were aligned to IMGT TRBV, TRBD and TRBJ reference segments using MiTCR v1.1. Analysis was restricted to V-J combinations with a frequency above 0.0001, which covered just over 98% of repertoires. The TCS score was defined as F50 (clonal expansion) divided by E x V (chaos), with BLOSUM62-based TCRdist calculated between CDR3 peptides within each V-J. Welch's t-statistics and random forest reduced 500 to 650 V-J features to about 12, which were used in a naive Bayes classifier (R e1071). TCRdb reprocessed the public reads (quality trimming at Q25 with fastp, clone calling with MiXCR) and kept in-frame beta chains. Every entry covers one CDR3 protein and lists the most common genes and DNA from its rows. These V and J calls derive from TCRdb rather than the authors' analysis. Here the sample has some 620,000 distinct CDR3 sequences; under 20% occur a single time. The ten largest account for approximately 3.9% of the sample.

Stable Graves' hyperthyroidism was defined as no progression to ophthalmopathy during 18 months of follow-up. The hyperthyroidism patients were between 18 and 65 years old and newly diagnosed, with a disease duration of less than 2 months. The study excluded patients with uncontrolled infections, other autoimmune diseases, pregnancy or lactation. Clinical symptoms, serum thyroxine and TRAb, thyroid ultrasound, and orbital computed tomography formed the basis for the diagnoses. PBMCs were isolated from about 10 ml of fresh peripheral blood by Ficoll-Paque density gradient centrifugation. Total RNA was extracted with Trizol reagent, and quality was checked on an Agilent 2100 Bioanalyzer. Reading the germline V gene (reference sequence) gives CDR1 GTSNPN and CDR2 SVGIG. Ends trimmed: V by 4 bases, J by 6 bases; bases unmatched to a gene: 12. The cysteine opens and the phenylalanine closes a CDR3 of 16 amino acids. The entry retains the CDR3 DNA only, 48 bases that are in frame from base 1.

The chain links TRBV30 with TRBJ2-1; 10 junctional bases match TRBD2. This TCR was sampled from a young woman with Graves' hyperthyroidism. What was sequenced was blood. The CDR3 corresponds to CAWTDLGLAEANEQFF. The nucleotide sequence reads TGTGCCTGGACGGACTTAGGACTAGCGGAAGCCAATGAGCAGTTCTTC.